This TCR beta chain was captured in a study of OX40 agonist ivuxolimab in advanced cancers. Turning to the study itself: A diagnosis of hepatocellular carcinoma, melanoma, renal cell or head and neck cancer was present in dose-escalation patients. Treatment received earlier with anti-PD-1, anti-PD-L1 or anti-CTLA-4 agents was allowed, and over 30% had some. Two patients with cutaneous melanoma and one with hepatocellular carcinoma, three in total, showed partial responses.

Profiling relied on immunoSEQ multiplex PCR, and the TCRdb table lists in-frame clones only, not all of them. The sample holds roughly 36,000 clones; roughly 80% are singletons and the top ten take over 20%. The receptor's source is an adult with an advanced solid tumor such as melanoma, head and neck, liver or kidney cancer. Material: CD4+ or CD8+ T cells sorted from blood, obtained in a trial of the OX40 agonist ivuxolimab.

The CDR3 nucleotides are TGTGCCATCAGTGATGGGCGGACCAATGAGCAGTTCTTC. Amino acids: CAISDGRTNEQFF. This chain joins TRBV10-3 and TRBJ2-1, with D uncertain. CDR1 and CDR2 from the germline V gene are ENHRY and SYGVKD. CDR3 length equals 13 residues. Between the trimmed V and J ends, which lost 3 bases and 6 bases, there was a span of 9 bases.